Listed below are T cell receptor beta chains from one sample, sequenced in a study of T cell responses to AZD1222 COVID-19 vaccine. Repertoires were generated with immunoSEQ multiplex PCR, while TCRdb's copy carries only in-frame clones and drops some. Of about 70,000 clones listed, 88% are singletons. The sequencing here drew on peripheral blood, taken on day 0 of MenACWY control vaccination. The source is an adult in good health. Each CDR3 is given with its conserved first and last residue. A D gene is named only where the DNA matches it firmly. Expanded clones get a size class; other rows say once, few or many, or leave the size out.

TGTGCCAGTAGTGGGTACAATTCACCCCTCCACTTT CASSGYNSPLHF TRBJ1-6 NA TRBV19 NA
TGTGCCAGAAGCCTGGACCTCGAGCAGTACTTC CARSLDLEQYF TRBJ2-7 once TRBV5-3 NA
TGTGCCAGCAGCCTACGGACAGGGACCTACGAGCAGTACTTC CASSLRTGTYEQYF TRBJ2-7 NA TRBV3-1/TRBV3-2 TRBD1
TGTGCCAGCAGCTTATATGAGCGCGCTGGGCGGGATGTCTTC CASSLYERAGRDVF TRBJ2-1 NA TRBV7-2 NA
TGTGCCAGCAGCCCGCGGACTAGCGGGGGTCCGTTCGGGAACGAGCAGTACTTC CASSPRTSGGPFGNEQYF TRBJ2-7 NA TRBV7-2 TRBD2
TGTGCTAGTGGAGACGACAGGGGTTCTGGAAACACCATATATTTT CASGDDRGSGNTIYF TRBJ1-3 NA TRBV12-5 TRBD1
TGTGCCAGCAGTTACAGTTCAGGACAGGGGACTGAAAAACTGTTTTTT CASSYSSGQGTEKLFF TRBJ1-4 few TRBV6-5 TRBD1
TGTGCCAGCAGCCCGGGGGGGACTGAAGCTTTCTTT CASSPGGTEAFF TRBJ1-1 NA TRBV4-2 NA
TGTGCCAGCAGCTTCCTGACAGGGGTCGGGGAGCTGTTTTTT CASSFLTGVGELFF TRBJ2-2 NA TRBV11-3 TRBD1
TGTGCCAGCAGTACAGGGGCCATCTATGGCTACACCTTC CASSTGAIYGYTF TRBJ1-2 NA TRBV6-2/TRBV6-3 TRBD1
TGTGCCAGTAACCCCGGGACTCTCGGAAACACCATATATTTT CASNPGTLGNTIYF TRBJ1-3 few TRBV19 NA
TGTGCCAGCAGTGGCCCCGGACTAGCGGGGGTAGAGACCCAGTACTTC CASSGPGLAGVETQYF TRBJ2-5 NA TRBV2 TRBD2
TGCAGTGCTAGTAACCCGGCCGGGGGGATAGATACGCAGTATTTT CSASNPAGGIDTQYF TRBJ2-3 once TRBV20-1 TRBD2
TGTGCCACTGGGGGTAGCGGGGGGCTTTACAATGAGCAGTTCTTC CATGGSGGLYNEQFF TRBJ2-1 few TRBV19 TRBD2
TGTGCCAGCAGTTACTCGCGGACAGCGAACAATGAGCAGTTCTTC CASSYSRTANNEQFF TRBJ2-1 NA TRBV6-5 NA
TGTGCCAGCAGCAACCAGGGTTGTGGCTACACCTTC CASSNQGCGYTF TRBJ1-2 NA TRBV21-1 NA
TGTGCCAGCAGTACGTTGACCACGACCTATGGCTACACCTTC CASSTLTTTYGYTF TRBJ1-2 once TRBV28 NA
TGTGCCAGCAGTTTACCCTCTACTATGACAAACATGAACACTGAAGCTTTCTTT CASSLPSTMTNMNTEAFF TRBJ1-1 NA TRBV28 NA
TGTGCCAGCAGTGGGCCGGGACAGGGTCTTGAGCCCCTCCACTTT CASSGPGQGLEPLHF TRBJ1-6 NA TRBV2 TRBD1
TGTGCCAGCATACCGGGACGTATCGTTATATTGAGCACAGATACGCAGTATTTT CASIPGRIVILSTDTQYF TRBJ2-3 NA TRBV28 NA
TGTGCCTGGAGTTGGCAGGGGGGAGAAAAACTGTTTTTT CAWSWQGGEKLFF TRBJ1-4 NA TRBV30 TRBD1
TGTGCCAGCAGCTTACCCGTGGGGGAGCAGTACTTC CASSLPVGEQYF TRBJ2-7 NA TRBV7-9 NA
TGTGCCATCAGTGAGTCGAGGCCGGAAGGAAAAGAGACCCAGTACTTC CAISESRPEGKETQYF TRBJ2-5 NA TRBV10-3 NA